The 9 T cell receptor beta chains presented below share a single source sample, sequenced in a study of post-analysis software for immune sequencing data. General study findings and limits: A few TRBV segments appeared more often in patients than in controls, and TRBV5-6, TRBV5-1 and TRBV20-1 were among these.

Built from TCR beta cDNA, the libraries had unique molecular identifiers in them. TCRdb analysed the PCR reads with MiXCR anew, one entry per CDR3 protein. The data hold a few hundred thousand distinct CDR3 sequences, with 35% to 40% observed a single time. The antigens for these receptors are not known. The material sequenced was blood. The source of these receptors is a girl aged 5-17 years with multiple sclerosis.

The chain has TRBV21-1 and TRBJ2-3; no DNA check was done on the table's D call, TRBD2. TRBV21-1 represents a pseudogene. This CDR3 is built from 15 residues. The CDR3 DNA reads as TGTGCCAGCAGCAGCGGGACTCCCCGCACAGATACGCAGTATTTT. It encodes CASSSGTPRTDTQYF.

The chain combines TRBV7-6 with TRBJ2-7; D may match TRBD1 or TRBD2 (5 bases each). V lost 6 bases to trimming and J lost 8 bases, with 14 bases between them. The CDR3 has 12 amino acids. Germline V gene sequence: CDR1 SGHVS, CDR2 FNYEAQ. This CDR3 is CASSEGSGKQYF. CDR3 bases: TGTGCCAGCAGTGAGGGCTCAGGGAAGCAGTACTTC.

V is TRBV20-1 and J is TRBJ2-3; 12 nucleotides line up with TRBD2. The V gene end was trimmed by 1 base and the J gene end by 6 bases; junction bases not matched to a gene: 5. Germline CDR1 DFQATT, CDR2 SNEGSKA (reference sequence). The CDR3 runs to 15 residues. CDR3 in amino acids: CSARAASGRGDTQYF. In DNA form, the CDR3 reads TGCAGTGCTAGAGCCGCTAGCGGGAGGGGGGATACGCAGTATTTT.

Details on this clonotype: Just one base apart from a much larger clone, this may be a read error. The rearrangement links TRBV14 to TRBJ1-2; 7 bases are a match to TRBD1. Trimming at V came to 4 bases and at J to 6 bases, leaving 8 bases not matched to a gene. Per the germline V gene, CDR1 is SGHDN and CDR2 is FVKESK. The CDR3 loop spans 14 amino acids. This CDR3 reads CASSPRGFGHGYTF. The CDR3 bases are TGTGCCAGCAGCCCCAGGGGGTTTGGCCATGGCTACACCTTC.

This clonotype occurred a few times. An end of the junction does not agree with germline; a read error may underlie this. This sequence joins TRBV3-1 and TRBJ2-3; 13 bases align to TRBD2. CDR1 is LGHDT, CDR2 YNNKEL, per germline (reference sequence). The CDR3 is 17 amino acids. CDR3 nucleotide sequence: TGTGCCAGCAGCCAAGTAGGGACTAGCGGGAACACAGATATGCAGTATTTT. Protein sequence: CASSQVGTSGNTDMQYF.

The genes are TRBV5-1 and TRBJ2-3; TRBD2 aligns across 10 bases. The CDR3 is 17 residues long. CDR1 is SGHRS, CDR2 YFSETQ, per germline. The trim removed 4 bases at V and 0 bases at J, leaving 8 bases unmatched. In nucleotides, the CDR3 is TGCGCCAGCAGCCCCTCGAAACTAGCGGGGAGCACAGATACGCAGTATTTT. Its translation: CASSPSKLAGSTDTQYF.

For this clonotype: An end of the junction does not agree with germline; a read error may underlie this. V gene TRBV2 combines with J gene TRBJ2-1; TRBD2 might be the D (5 bases). The J call may not be correct, given that the DNA end is closer to TRBJ2-7. This CDR3 is built from 15 residues. Germline assignment: CDR1 SNHLY and CDR2 FYNNEI. CDR3 sequence reads: CVSPGPSSYNNEQYF. The DNA for the CDR3 is TGTGTCAGCCCAGGTCCGTCTAGCTATAACAATGAGCAGTACTTC.

As to this clonotype: A read error is likely, as this CDR3 ends without the conserved phenylalanine or tryptophan. This rearrangement joins TRBV20-1 to TRBJ1-1; D is perhaps TRBD1 (6 bases). This CDR3 is built from 15 residues. The germline V gene has CDR1 DFQATT and CDR2 SNEGSKA (reference sequence). V lost 5 bases to trimming and J lost 1 base, with 17 bases between them. CDR3 sequence: CSAPDRRRGNTEAFY. The DNA for the CDR3 is TGCAGTGCTCCAGACAGGCGGCGGGGGAACACTGAAGCTTTCTAT.

This chain links TRBV12-3 or TRBV12-4 with TRBJ1-1, with 9 bases fitting TRBD1. The CDR3 has 13 residues. J was trimmed by 10 bases and V by 5 bases; bases with no gene match: 8. As DNA, the CDR3 is TGTGCCAGCAGTCTAGGACAGGGGATCGGAGCTTTCTTT. It is translated as CASSLGQGIGAFF.